This is a list of T cell receptor beta chains from one sample in a study of blood T cell repertoires in COVID-19. Some clones are missing from TCRdb's copy, which holds only in-frame ones; the method was immunoSEQ multiplex PCR. The sample carries under 250,000 clones, around 83% recorded once. The sequencing input was peripheral blood. The receptor set was obtained from a woman in her forties or fifties with acute or convalescent COVID-19. CDR3s include the opening cysteine and the closing phenylalanine or tryptophan. D genes are given only for firm matches. Where a row states a size, it is once, few, many or the class of an expanded clone; other rows omit it.

size | D | J | V | CDR3 | DNA
. | . | TRBJ1-1 | TRBV28 | CASSWAAGIDTEAFF | TGTGCCAGCAGTTGGGCCGCAGGTATAGACACTGAAGCTTTCTTT
. | TRBD2 | TRBJ2-1 | TRBV4-1 | CASSQDPGRAVNEQFF | TGCGCCAGCAGCCAAGATCCCGGGAGGGCCGTCAATGAGCAGTTCTTC
. | TRBD2 | TRBJ2-1 | TRBV5-1 | CASSLPGGLNEQFF | TGCGCCAGCAGCTTGCCGGGAGGGCTGAATGAGCAGTTCTTC
. | . | TRBJ1-2 | TRBV7-3 | CASRPSGGSGYTF | TGTGCCAGCAGACCCTCGGGGGGTAGTGGCTACACCTTC
. | TRBD1 | TRBJ1-1 | TRBV2 | CASSGQVLMNTEAFF | TGTGCCAGCAGCGGACAGGTCCTAATGAACACTGAAGCTTTCTTT
. | . | TRBJ2-5 | TRBV2 | CASIADLQETQYF | TGTGCCAGTATAGCGGACCTCCAAGAGACCCAGTACTTC
. | TRBD2 | TRBJ2-3 | TRBV19 | CASSPEGLVTQYF | TGTGCCAGTAGTCCGGAGGGACTAGTGACGCAGTATTTT
. | . | TRBJ2-1 | TRBV9 | CASSAGTKNEQFF | TGTGCCAGCAGCGCCGGGACAAAGAATGAGCAGTTCTTC
. | . | TRBJ2-7 | TRBV12-3/TRBV12-4 | CASSLTPYEQYF | TGTGCCAGCAGCCTCACACCCTACGAGCAGTACTTC
. | . | TRBJ2-5 | TRBV30 | CAWSVQGRIRETQYF | TGTGCCTGGAGTGTACAGGGGAGGATTCGAGAGACCCAGTACTTC
. | . | TRBJ1-3 | TRBV11-2 | CASSLYFTDSGNTIYF | TGTGCCAGCAGCTTATATTTCACAGATTCTGGAAACACCATATATTTT
. | . | TRBJ2-6 | TRBV3-1/TRBV3-2 | CASSPGYNVLTF | TGTGCCAGCAGCCCGGGGTACAACGTCCTGACTTTC
. | . | TRBJ2-7 | TRBV5-1 | CASSLAGTPEGSYEQYF | TGCGCCAGCAGCTTGGCCGGGACACCCGAAGGGTCCTACGAGCAGTACTTC
. | . | TRBJ2-7 | TRBV28 | CASRRRAGAAYEQYF | TGTGCCAGCAGAAGAAGGGCGGGGGCAGCCTACGAGCAGTACTTC
once | . | TRBJ1-1 | TRBV5-1 | CASSLTVNTEAFF | TGCGCCAGCAGCTTGACTGTGAACACTGAAGCTTTCTTT
. | . | TRBJ2-1 | TRBV10-2 | CASRAGIVSLYEQFF | TGCGCCAGCAGAGCCGGGATTGTAAGTCTCTATGAGCAGTTCTTC
. | TRBD2 | TRBJ2-7 | TRBV10-3 | CAISGSGTSGNYEQYF | TGTGCCATCAGTGGTTCCGGGACTAGCGGCAACTACGAGCAGTACTTC
. | . | TRBJ2-3 | TRBV28 | CASSPGGGDTQYF | TGTGCCAGCAGTCCTGGAGGCGGAGATACGCAGTATTTT
. | . | TRBJ2-1 | TRBV19 | CASTGAQANYNEQFF | TGTGCCAGTACCGGTGCGCAAGCGAACTACAATGAGCAGTTCTTC
. | . | TRBJ1-2 | TRBV27 | CASNARGVANYGYTF | TGTGCCAGCAACGCACGGGGGGTGGCTAACTATGGCTACACCTTC
. | . | TRBJ1-2 | TRBV28 | CASSLWALNYGYTF | TGTGCCAGCAGTTTGTGGGCCCTAAACTATGGCTACACCTTC
. | . | TRBJ2-1 | TRBV19 | CASSNGQLAYEQFF | TGTGCCAGTAGTAATGGACAGTTGGCCTATGAGCAGTTCTTC
. | . | TRBJ1-1 | TRBV5-6 | CASSDMGVNTEAFF | TGTGCCAGCAGCGATATGGGCGTGAACACTGAAGCTTTCTTT
. | TRBD2 | TRBJ2-1 | TRBV27 | CASSSAWTSGGSYNEQFF | TGTGCCAGCAGTTCCGCCTGGACTAGCGGGGGGTCCTACAATGAGCAGTTCTTC
. | . | TRBJ2-5 | TRBV19 | CASSRGGLKETQYF | TGTGCCAGTAGTAGGGGAGGACTGAAAGAGACCCAGTACTTC
. | TRBD1 | TRBJ2-2 | TRBV4-2 | CASSLSGTGNTGELFF | TGTGCCAGCAGCCTTTCCGGGACAGGGAACACCGGGGAGCTGTTTTTT
. | . | TRBJ2-3 | TRBV4-2 | CASSQVSSGTDTQYF | TGTGCCAGCAGCCAAGTATCAAGCGGCACAGATACGCAGTATTTT